This section outlines one T cell receptor beta chain sequence together with its context. Its target is not known. The data belong to a study of Ad26.COV2.S vaccination and SARS-CoV-2 variants. Whole-study results and caveats: Whether participants received vaccine or placebo, their non-spike TCR breadth was similar.

CDR1 and CDR2 (germline): SGDLS, YYNGEE. The CDR3 runs 16 residues. Trimming shortened V by 1 base and J by 3 bases, and 15 bases separated the two germline ends. Documented treatment: approximately 18 received Ad26.COV2.S at low or high dose, single or two shots; about 5 received placebo; per-sample allocation not given. All samples were drawn on day 63, counting from the first vaccine or placebo injection. This Boston cohort included adults aged 18-55 years. The assay was immunoSEQ multiplex PCR, and TCRdb's table has in-frame clones only and misses some. The sample carries about 480,000 clones, around 88% recorded once.

The sequenced sample was peripheral blood, obtained in a trial of Ad26.COV2.S vaccine versus placebo. The source of this sequence is a person between 18 and 65 years old who received the Ad26.COV2.S COVID-19 vaccine or a placebo. This chain joins TRBV9 and TRBJ2-3, with D maybe TRBD2 (6 bases). The CDR3 reads CASSVSGGGRTDTQYF. The CDR3 bases are TGTGCCAGCAGCGTAAGTGGAGGAGGGAGAACAGATACGCAGTATTTT.